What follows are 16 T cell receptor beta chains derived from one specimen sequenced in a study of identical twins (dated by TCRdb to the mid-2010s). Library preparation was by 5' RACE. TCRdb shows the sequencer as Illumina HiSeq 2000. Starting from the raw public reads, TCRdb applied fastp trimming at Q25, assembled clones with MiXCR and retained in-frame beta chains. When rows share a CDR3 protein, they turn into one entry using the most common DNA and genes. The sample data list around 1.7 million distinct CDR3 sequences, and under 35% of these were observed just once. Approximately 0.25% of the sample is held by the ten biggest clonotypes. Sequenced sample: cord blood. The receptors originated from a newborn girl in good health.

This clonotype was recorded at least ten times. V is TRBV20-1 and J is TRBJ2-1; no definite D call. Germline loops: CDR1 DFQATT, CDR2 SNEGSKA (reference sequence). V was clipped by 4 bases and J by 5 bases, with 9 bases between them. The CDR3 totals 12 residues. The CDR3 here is CSAIRGNNEQFF. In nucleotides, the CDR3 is TGCAGTGCTATACGAGGCAACAATGAGCAGTTCTTC.

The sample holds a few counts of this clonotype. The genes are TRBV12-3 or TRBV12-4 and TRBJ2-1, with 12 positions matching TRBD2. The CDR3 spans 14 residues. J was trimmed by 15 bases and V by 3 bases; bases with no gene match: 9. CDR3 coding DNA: TGTGCCAGCAGTTTCGATTCTAGCGGGAGGGTTAGGTTCTTC. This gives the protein CASSFDSSGRVRFF.

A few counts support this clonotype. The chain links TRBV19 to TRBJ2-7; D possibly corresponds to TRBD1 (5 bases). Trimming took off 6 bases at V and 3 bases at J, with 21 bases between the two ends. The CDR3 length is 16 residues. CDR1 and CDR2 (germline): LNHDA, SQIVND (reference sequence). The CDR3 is CASSTNRLTTLYEQYF. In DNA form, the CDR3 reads TGTGCCAGTAGCACCAACAGGCTTACGACACTCTACGAGCAGTACTTC.

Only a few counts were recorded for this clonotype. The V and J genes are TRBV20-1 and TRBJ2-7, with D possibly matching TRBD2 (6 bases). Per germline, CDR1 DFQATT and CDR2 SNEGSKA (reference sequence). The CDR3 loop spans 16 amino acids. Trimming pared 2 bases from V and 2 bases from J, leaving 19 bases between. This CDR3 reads CSARIRDFNTPYEQYF. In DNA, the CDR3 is TGCAGTGCTAGAATACGGGACTTCAATACCCCCTACGAGCAGTACTTC.

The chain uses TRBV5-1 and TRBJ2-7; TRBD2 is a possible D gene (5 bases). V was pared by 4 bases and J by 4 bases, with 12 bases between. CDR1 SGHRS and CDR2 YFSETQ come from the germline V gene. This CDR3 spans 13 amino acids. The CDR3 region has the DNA TGCGCCAGCAGCAAGACTACCGGGTACGAGCAGTACTTC. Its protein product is CASSKTTGYEQYF.

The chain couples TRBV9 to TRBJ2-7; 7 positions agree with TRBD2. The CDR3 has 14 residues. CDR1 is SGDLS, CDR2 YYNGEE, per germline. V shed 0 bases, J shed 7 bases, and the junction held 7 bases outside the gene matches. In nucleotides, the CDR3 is TGTGCCAGCAGCGTAGCGGGACTAAACAATGAGCAGTACTTC. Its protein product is CASSVAGLNNEQYF.

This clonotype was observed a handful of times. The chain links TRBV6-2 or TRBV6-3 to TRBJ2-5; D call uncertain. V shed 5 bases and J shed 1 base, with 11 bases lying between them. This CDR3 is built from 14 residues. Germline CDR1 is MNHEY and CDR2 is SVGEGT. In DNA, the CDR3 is TGTGCCAGCAGTGGCTGGACCGGCCAAGAGACCCAGTACTTC. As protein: CASSGWTGQETQYF.

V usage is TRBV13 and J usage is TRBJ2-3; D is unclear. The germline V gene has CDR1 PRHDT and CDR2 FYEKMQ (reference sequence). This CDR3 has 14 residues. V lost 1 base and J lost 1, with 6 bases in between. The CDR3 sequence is CASSLAKRTDTQYF. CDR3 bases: TGTGCCAGCAGCTTAGCGAAGCGCACAGATACGCAGTATTTT.

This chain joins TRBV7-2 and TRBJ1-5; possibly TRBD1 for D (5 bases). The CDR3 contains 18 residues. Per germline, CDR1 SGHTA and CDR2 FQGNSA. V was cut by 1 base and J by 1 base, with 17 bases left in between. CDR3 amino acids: CASSLDGRGAWSNQPQHF. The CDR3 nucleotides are TGTGCCAGCAGCTTAGATGGGCGAGGGGCCTGGAGCAATCAGCCCCAGCATTTT. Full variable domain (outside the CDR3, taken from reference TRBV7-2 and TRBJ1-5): GAGVSQSPSNKVTEKGKDVELRCDPISGHTALYWYRQSLGQGLEFLIYFQGNSAPDKSGLPSDRFSAERTGGSVSTLTIQRTQQEDSAVYLCASSLDGRGAWSNQPQHFGDGTRLSIL.

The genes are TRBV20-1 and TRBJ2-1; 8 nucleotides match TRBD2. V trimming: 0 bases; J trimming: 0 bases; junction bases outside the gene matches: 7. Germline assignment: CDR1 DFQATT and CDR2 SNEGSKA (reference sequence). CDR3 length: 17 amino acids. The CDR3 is CSARDLAGRTSYNEQFF. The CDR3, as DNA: TGCAGTGCTAGAGATTTAGCGGGGCGTACCTCCTACAATGAGCAGTTCTTC.

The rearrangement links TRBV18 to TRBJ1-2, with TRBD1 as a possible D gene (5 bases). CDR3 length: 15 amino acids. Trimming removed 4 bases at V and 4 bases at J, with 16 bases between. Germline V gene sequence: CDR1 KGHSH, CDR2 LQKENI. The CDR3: CASSLLSDRPYGYTF. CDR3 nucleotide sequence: TGTGCCAGCTCACTCCTTTCTGACAGACCCTATGGCTACACCTTC.

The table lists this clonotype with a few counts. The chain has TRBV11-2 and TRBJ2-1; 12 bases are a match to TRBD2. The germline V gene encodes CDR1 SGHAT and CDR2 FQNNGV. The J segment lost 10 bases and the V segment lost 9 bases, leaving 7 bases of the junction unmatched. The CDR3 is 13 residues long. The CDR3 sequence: CASTTSGSDEQFF. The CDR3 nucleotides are TGTGCCAGTACGACTAGCGGGAGTGACGAGCAGTTCTTC.

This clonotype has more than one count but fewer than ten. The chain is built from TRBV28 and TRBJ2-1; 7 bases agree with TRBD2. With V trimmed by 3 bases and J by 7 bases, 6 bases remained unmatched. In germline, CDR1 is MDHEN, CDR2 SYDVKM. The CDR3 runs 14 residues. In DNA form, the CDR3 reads TGTGCCAGCAGTTTTGCGGGAGCGGTAAATGAGCAGTTCTTC. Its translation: CASSFAGAVNEQFF.

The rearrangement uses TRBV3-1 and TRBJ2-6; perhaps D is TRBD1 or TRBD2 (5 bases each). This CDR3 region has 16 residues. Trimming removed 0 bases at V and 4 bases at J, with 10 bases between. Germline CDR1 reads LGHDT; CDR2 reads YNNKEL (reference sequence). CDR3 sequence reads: CASSQDPRDGANVLTF. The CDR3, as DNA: TGTGCCAGCAGCCAAGATCCCCGGGACGGGGCCAACGTCCTGACTTTC. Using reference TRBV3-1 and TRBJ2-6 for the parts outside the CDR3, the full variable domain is DTAVSQTPKYLVTQMGNDKSIKCEQNLGHDTMYWYKQDSKKFLKIMFSYNNKELIINETVPNRFSPKSPDKAHLNLHINSLELGDSAVYFCASSQDPRDGANVLTFGAGSRLTVL.

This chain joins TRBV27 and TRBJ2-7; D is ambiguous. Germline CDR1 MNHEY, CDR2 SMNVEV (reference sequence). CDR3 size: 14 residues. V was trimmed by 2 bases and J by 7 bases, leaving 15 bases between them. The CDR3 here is CASSLQDTYNEQYF. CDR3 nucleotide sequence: TGTGCCAGCAGTTTACAAGACACCTACAATGAGCAGTACTTC.

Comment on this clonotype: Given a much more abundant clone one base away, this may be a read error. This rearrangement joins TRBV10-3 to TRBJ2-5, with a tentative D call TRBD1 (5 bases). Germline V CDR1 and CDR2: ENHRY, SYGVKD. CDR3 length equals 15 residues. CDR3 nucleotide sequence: TGTGCCACCAGTGAGTCGTTGACAGCGAGCGAGACCCAGTACTTC. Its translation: CATSESLTASETQYF.